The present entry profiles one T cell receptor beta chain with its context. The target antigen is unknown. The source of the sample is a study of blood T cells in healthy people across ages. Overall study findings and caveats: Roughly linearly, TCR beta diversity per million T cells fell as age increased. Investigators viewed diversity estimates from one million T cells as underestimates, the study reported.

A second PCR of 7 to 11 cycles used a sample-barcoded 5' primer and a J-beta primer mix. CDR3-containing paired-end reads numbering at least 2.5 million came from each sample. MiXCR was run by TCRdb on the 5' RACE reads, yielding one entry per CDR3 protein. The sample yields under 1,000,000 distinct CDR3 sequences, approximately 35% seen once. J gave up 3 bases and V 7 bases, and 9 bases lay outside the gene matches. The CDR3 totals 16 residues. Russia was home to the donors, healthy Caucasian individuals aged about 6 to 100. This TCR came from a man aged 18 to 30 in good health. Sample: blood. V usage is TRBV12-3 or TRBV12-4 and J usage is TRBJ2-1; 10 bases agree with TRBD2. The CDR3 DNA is TGTGCCAGCAAGATAGCGGGGGGCCTAATCTACAATGAGCAGTTCTTC. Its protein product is CASKIAGGLIYNEQFF.